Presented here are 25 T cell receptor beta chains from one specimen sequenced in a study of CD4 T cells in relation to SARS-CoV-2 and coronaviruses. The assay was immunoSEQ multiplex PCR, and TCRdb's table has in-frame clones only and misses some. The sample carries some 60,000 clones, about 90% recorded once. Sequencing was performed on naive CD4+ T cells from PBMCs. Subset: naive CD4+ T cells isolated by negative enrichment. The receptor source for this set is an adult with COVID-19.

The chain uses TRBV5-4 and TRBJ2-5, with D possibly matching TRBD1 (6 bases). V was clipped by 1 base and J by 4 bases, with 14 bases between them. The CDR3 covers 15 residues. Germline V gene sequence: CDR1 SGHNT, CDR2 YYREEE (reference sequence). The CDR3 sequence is CASSLRVGGSETQYF. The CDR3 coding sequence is TGTGCCAGCAGCTTGAGGGTAGGGGGATCAGAGACCCAGTACTTC.

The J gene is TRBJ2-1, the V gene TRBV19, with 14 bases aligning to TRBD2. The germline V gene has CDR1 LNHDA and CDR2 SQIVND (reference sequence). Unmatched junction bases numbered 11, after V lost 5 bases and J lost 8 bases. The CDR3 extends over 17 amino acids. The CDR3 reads CASSLRTGLAGEDEQFF. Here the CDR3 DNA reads TGTGCCAGTAGTCTTCGAACGGGACTAGCGGGAGAGGATGAGCAGTTCTTC.

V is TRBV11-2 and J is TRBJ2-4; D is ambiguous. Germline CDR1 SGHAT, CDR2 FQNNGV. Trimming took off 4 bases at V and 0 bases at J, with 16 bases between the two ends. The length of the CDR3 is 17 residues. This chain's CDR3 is CASSSLKVKLAKNIQYF. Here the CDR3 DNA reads TGTGCCAGCAGCTCACTAAAAGTCAAATTAGCCAAAAACATTCAGTACTTC.

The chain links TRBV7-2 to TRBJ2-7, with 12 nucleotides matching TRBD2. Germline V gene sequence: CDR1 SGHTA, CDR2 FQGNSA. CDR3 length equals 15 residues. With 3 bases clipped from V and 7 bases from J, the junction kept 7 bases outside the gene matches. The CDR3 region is CASSFRLAGEQEQYF. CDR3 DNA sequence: TGTGCCAGCAGCTTTCGACTAGCGGGAGAACAAGAGCAGTACTTC.

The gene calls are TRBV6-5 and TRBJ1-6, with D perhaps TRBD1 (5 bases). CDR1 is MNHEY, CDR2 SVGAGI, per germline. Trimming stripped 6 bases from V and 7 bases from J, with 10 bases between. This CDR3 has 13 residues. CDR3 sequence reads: CASSGTGNSPLHF. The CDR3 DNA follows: TGTGCCAGCAGCGGGACCGGGAATTCACCCCTCCACTTT.

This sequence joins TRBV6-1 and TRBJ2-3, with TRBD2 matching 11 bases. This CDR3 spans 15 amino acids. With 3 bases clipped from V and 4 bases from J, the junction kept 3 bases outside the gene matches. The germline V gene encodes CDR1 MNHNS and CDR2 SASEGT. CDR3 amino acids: CASSDSGRAPDTQYF. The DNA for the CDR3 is TGTGCCAGCAGTGATAGCGGGAGGGCCCCAGATACGCAGTATTTT.

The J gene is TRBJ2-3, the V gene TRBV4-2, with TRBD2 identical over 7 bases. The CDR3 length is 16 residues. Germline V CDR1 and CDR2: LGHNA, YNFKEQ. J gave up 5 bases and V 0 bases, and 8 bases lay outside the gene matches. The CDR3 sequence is CASSQEAAGRGDTQYF. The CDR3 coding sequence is TGTGCCAGCAGCCAAGAGGCGGCAGGGAGGGGAGATACGCAGTATTTT.

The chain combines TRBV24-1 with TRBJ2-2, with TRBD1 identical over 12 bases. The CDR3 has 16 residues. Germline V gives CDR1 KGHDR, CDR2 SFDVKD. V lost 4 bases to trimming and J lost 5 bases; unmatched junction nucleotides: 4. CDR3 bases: TGTGCCACCAGTGACCCGGGACAGGGGGCTACCGGGGAGCTGTTTTTT. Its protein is CATSDPGQGATGELFF.

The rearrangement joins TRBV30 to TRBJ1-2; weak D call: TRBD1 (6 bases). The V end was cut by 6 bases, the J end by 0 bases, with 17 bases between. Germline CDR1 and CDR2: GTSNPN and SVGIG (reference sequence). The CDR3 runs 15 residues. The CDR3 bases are TGTGCCTGCATGATCGACAGGCGAGCTAACTATGGCTACACCTTC. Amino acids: CACMIDRRANYGYTF.

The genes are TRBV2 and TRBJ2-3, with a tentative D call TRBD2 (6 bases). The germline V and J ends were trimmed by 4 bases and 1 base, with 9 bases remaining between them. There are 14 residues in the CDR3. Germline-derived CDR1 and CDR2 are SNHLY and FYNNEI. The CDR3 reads CASSAGLRTDTQYF. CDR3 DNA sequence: TGTGCCAGCAGTGCGGGACTGCGCACAGATACGCAGTATTTT.

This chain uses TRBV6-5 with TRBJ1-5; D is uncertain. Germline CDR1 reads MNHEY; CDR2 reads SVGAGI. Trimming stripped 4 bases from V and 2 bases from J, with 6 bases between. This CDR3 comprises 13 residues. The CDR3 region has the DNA TGTGCCAGCAGTTCGAGCGGCAATCAGCCCCAGCATTTT. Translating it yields CASSSSGNQPQHF.

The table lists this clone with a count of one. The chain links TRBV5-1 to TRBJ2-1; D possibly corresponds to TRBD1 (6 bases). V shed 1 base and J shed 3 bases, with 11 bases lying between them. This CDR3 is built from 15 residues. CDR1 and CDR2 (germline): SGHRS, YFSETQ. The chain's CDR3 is CASSLMTGRYNEQFF. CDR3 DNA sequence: TGCGCCAGCAGCTTGATGACAGGTCGCTACAATGAGCAGTTCTTC.

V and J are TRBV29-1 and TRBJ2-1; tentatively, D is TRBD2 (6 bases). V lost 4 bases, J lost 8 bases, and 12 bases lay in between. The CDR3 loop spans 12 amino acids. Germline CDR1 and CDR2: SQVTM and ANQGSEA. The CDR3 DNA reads TGCAGCGTTGGACTAGTGACAGATGAGCAGTTCTTC. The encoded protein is CSVGLVTDEQFF.

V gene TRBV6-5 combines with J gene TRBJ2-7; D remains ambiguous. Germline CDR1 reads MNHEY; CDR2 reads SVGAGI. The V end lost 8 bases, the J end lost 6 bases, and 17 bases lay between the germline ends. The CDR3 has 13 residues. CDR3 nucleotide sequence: TGTGCCAGCGCTTTATTCGGTTTGGGCGAGCAGTACTTC. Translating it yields CASALFGLGEQYF.

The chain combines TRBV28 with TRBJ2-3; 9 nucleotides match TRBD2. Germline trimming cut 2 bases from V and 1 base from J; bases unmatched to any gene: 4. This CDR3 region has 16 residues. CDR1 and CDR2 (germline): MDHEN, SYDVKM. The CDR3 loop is CASSLRAGGGTDTQYF. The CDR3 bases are TGTGCCAGCAGTTTAAGAGCGGGAGGCGGCACAGATACGCAGTATTTT.

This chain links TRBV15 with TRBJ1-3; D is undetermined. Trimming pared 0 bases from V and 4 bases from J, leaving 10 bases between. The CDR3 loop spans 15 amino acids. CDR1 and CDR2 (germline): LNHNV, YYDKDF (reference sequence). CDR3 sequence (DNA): TGTGCCACCAGCAGAGATCCCCGCGGAGGAAACACCATATATTTT. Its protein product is CATSRDPRGGNTIYF.

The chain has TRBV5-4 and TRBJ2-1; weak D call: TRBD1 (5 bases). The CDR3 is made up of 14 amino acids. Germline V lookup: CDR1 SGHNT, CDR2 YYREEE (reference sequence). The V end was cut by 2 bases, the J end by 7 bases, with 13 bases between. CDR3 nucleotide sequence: TGTGCCAGCAGCTTAGCGAATAAGGGGAATGAGCAGTTCTTC. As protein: CASSLANKGNEQFF.

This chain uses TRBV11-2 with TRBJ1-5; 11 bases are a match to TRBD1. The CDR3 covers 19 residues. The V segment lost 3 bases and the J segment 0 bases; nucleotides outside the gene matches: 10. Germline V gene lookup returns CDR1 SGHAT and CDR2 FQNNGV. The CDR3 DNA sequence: TGTGCCAGCAGCTTGGGTTGGACAGGGGGCACCTATAGCAATCAGCCCCAGCATTTT. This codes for CASSLGWTGGTYSNQPQHF.

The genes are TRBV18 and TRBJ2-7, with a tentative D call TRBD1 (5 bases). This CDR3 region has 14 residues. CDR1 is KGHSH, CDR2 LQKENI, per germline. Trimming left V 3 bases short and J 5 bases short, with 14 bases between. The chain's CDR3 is CASSPQGNAHEQYF. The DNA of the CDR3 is TGTGCCAGCTCACCGCAGGGAAACGCCCACGAGCAGTACTTC.

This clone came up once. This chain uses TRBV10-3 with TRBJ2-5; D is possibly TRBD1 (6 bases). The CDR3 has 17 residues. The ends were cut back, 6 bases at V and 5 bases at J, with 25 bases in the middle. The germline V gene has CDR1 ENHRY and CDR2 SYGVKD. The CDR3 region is CAIREDRSQIRGETQYF. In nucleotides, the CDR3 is TGTGCCATCAGAGAAGACAGGAGTCAAATCCGTGGGGAGACCCAGTACTTC.

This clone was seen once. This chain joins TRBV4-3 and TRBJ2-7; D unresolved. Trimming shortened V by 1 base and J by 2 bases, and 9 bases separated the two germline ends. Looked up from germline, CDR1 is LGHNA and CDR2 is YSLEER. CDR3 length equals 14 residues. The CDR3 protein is CASSQGRATYEQYF. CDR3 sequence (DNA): TGCGCCAGCAGCCAAGGACGGGCGACCTACGAGCAGTACTTC.

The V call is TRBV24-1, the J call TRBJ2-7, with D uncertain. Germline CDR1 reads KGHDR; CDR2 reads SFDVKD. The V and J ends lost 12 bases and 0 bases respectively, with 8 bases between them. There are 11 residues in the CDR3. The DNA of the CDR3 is TGTGCCGCCGGTGACTCCTACGAGCAGTACTTC. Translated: CAAGDSYEQYF.

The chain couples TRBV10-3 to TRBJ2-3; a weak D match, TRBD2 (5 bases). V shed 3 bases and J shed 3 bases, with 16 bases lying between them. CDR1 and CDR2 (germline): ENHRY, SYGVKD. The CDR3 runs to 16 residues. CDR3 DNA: TGTGCCATCAGTGACTCCAGCGGACTTCGGACAGATACGCAGTATTTT. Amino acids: CAISDSSGLRTDTQYF.

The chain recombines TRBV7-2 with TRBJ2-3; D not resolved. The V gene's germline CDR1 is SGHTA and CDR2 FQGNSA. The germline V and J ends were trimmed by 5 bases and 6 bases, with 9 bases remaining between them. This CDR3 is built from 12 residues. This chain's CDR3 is CASSPTKDTQYF. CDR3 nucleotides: TGTGCCAGCAGCCCTACTAAGGATACGCAGTATTTT.

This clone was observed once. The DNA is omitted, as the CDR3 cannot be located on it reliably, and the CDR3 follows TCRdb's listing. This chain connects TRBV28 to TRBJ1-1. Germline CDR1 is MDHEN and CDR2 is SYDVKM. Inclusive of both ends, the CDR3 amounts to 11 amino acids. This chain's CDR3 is CASSSSREAFF.